These T cell receptor beta chains were read from a single sample in a study of T cell changes during pregnancy in multiple sclerosis. TCRdb keeps only in-frame clones here, not all; method: immunoSEQ multiplex PCR. Of 55,000 to 65,000 clones detected, approximately 90% appear once; the ten largest clones hold 0.89%. The sample was peripheral blood, taken in the first trimester of pregnancy. These receptors all come from a female donor in good health, enrolled as a control in a pregnancy study. The CDR3 runs from the conserved cysteine through the conserved F or W. The order of the fields is D gene, J gene, V gene, CDR3 protein. The D gene is left open where the match is weak.

TRBD2	TRBJ2-1	TRBV25-1	CASSEFGGVYYNEQFF
.	TRBJ1-4	TRBV9	CASTGPAGVWFF
TRBD1	TRBJ2-5	TRBV7-8	CASSPKGTGGETQYF
TRBD1	TRBJ2-7	TRBV7-8	CASSSTGTSYEQYF
TRBD1	TRBJ1-2	TRBV7-9	CASSQTGTGGDYGYTF
.	TRBJ1-2	TRBV7-8	CASSLLMTGGYGYTF
.	TRBJ2-1	TRBV9	CASSDLQGRNEQFF
.	TRBJ1-4	TRBV30	CAGDRRRGRGDEKLFF
.	TRBJ2-3	TRBV7-6	CASSLNSISTDTQYF
.	TRBJ1-2	TRBV27	CASSLTQAVHGYTF
.	TRBJ1-1	TRBV5-4	CASSTLGTGLNTEAFF
.	TRBJ1-3	TRBV5-6	CASSLGGAGNTIYF
.	TRBJ1-5	TRBV5-6	CASSPAGTQNQPQHF
.	TRBJ1-5	TRBV6-1	CASSVQDNSNQPQHF
.	TRBJ1-1	TRBV13	CASSGTGEAFF
TRBD2	TRBJ2-3	TRBV2	CASSPRTSGALF
.	TRBJ2-7	TRBV2	CASSPPDGRNEQYF
TRBD1	TRBJ1-4	TRBV30	CAWSVGTGGANEKLFF
.	TRBJ1-1	TRBV10-1	CASSRSRRGTEAFF
.	TRBJ1-1	TRBV27	CASSLAVGTEAFF
TRBD1	TRBJ1-1	TRBV13	CASSLAGQGITEAFF
.	TRBJ1-1	TRBV19	CASSLSREHDNLAFF
.	TRBJ1-1	TRBV2	CASTSTVPMNTEAFF
TRBD1	TRBJ1-5	TRBV15	CATSRAQTGGIGQPQHF
TRBD1	TRBJ2-2	TRBV11-2	CASSRDRGEGGELFF
.	TRBJ1-1	TRBV6-4	CASRRDEIGNTEAFF
TRBD1	TRBJ2-6	TRBV7-3	CASSYPRPGQGRSGANVLTF
TRBD1	TRBJ1-2	TRBV30	CAWKGLLRTGGYTF
.	TRBJ1-1	TRBV7-2	CASRKAGFLEAFF
TRBD1	TRBJ1-2	TRBV2	CASREQGLDYGYTF
.	TRBJ2-7	TRBV6-1	CASTLRANEQYF
.	TRBJ2-3	TRBV6-4	CASSDQGQGADTQYF
.	TRBJ1-6	TRBV7-8	CASKRPRGLSYNSPLHF
.	TRBJ1-3	TRBV5-8	CASSLARSGPGNTIYF
TRBD2	TRBJ2-3	TRBV6-6	CASSYPTGGSTDTQYF
.	TRBJ1-1	TRBV14	CASSQGQNTEAFF
.	TRBJ1-2	TRBV5-4	CASSTGQNSGYTF
TRBD1	TRBJ1-3	TRBV4-2	CASSEGTGGDISGNTIYF
TRBD2	TRBJ2-3	TRBV4-3	CASSQVASGAGVSTDTQYF
.	TRBJ2-1	TRBV27	CASGQLGHRTNEQFF
.	TRBJ1-5	TRBV5-5	CASSLEEGISNQPQHF
.	TRBJ1-5	TRBV6-1	CASSEGLRQPQHF
.	TRBJ1-3	TRBV6-9	CASRRKRPVSEGNTIYF
.	TRBJ2-5	TRBV7-6	CASSRIGGGGFETQYF
.	TRBJ1-1	TRBV19	CASNINGNPEAFF
.	TRBJ1-1	TRBV4-3	CASSFRGLDTEAFF
.	TRBJ1-1	TRBV4-3	CASSQDPRVSTEAFF